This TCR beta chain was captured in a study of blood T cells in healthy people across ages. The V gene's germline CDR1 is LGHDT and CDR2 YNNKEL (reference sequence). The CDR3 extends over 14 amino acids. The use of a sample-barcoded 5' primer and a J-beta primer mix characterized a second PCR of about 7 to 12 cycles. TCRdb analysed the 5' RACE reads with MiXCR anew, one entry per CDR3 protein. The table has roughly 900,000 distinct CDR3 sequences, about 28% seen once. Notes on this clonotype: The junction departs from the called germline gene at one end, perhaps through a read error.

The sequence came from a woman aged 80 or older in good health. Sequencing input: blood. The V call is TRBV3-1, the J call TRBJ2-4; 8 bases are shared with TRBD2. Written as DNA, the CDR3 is TGTGTCAGCAGCCTCTGGCGGGGGGACGCCATCCAGTACTTC. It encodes CVSSLWRGDAIQYF.